In this sample, the clone carrying this T cell receptor (beta chain) turned up a few times. PCR was performed using 60 Vbeta and 13 Jbeta primers. Sequencing used immunoSEQ multiplex PCR; TCRdb keeps in-frame clones, though not all of them. The sample records under 200,000 clones, about 59% being singletons. These data come from a study of cytomegalovirus exposure and HLA in healthy donors. At the level of the study: There were several hundred genotyped donors. Of these, roughly 80% fell in the genetic ancestry cluster associated with self-reported Caucasian donors.

CDR1 is MGHDK, CDR2 SYGVNS, per germline. Trimming took 9 bases from V and 6 from J, leaving 9 bases between them. This CDR3 has 12 residues. This clonotype was obtained from a man aged 35 to 55 in good health and CMV-seronegative. Sequenced input: PBMCs. This rearrangement joins TRBV25-1 to TRBJ1-6; perhaps TRBD1 as D (6 bases). The CDR3 bases are TGTGCCAGTAGACAGGTTAATTCACCCCTCCACTTT. Translated: CASRQVNSPLHF.